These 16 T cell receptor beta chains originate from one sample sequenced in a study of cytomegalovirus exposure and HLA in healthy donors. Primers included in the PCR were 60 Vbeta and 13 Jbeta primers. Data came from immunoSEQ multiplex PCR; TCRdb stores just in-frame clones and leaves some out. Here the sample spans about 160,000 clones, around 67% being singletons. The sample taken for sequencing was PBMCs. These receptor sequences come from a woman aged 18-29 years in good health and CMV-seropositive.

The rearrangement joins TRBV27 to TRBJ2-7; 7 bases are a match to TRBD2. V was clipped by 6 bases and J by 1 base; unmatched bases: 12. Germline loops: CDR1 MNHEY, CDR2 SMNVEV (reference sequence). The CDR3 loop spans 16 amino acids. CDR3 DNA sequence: TGTGCCAGCAGCTGGGGTAGCGGGCGTCTTTCCTACGAGCAGTACTTC. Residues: CASSWGSGRLSYEQYF.

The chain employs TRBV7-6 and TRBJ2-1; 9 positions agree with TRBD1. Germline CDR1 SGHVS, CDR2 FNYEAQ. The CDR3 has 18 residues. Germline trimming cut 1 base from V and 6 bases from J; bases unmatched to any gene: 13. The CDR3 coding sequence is TGTGCCAGCAGCTTAGGGACAGGGGAGGGGGGCCTTCTCAATGAGCAGTTCTTC. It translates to CASSLGTGEGGLLNEQFF.

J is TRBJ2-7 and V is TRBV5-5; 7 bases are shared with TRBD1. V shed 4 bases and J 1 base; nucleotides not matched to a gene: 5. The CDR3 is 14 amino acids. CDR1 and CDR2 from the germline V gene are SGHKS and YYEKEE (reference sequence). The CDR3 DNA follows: TGTGCCAGCAGCACCACGGGACAGTCCTACGAGCAGTACTTC. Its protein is CASSTTGQSYEQYF.

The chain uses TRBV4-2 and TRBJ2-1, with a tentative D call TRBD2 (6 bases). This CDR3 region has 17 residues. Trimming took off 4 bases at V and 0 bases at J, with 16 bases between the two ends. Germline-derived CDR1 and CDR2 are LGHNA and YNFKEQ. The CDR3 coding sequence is TGTGCCAGCAGCCGGGAAATGGCGGGGAGCTCCTACAATGAGCAGTTCTTC. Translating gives CASSREMAGSSYNEQFF.

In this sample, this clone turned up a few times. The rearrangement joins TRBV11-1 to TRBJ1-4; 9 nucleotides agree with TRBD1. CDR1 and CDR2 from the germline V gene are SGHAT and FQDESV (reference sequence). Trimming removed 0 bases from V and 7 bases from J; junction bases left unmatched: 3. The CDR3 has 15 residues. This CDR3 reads CASSLAGTGSEKLFF. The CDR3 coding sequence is TGTGCCAGCAGCTTAGCCGGGACAGGGAGTGAAAAACTGTTTTTT.

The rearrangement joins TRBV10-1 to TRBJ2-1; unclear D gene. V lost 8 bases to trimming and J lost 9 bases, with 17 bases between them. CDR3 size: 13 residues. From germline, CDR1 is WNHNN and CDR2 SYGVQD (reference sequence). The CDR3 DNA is TGCGCCAGCTCTCTTAGACGAGCAGGTGAGCAGTTCTTC. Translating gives CASSLRRAGEQFF.

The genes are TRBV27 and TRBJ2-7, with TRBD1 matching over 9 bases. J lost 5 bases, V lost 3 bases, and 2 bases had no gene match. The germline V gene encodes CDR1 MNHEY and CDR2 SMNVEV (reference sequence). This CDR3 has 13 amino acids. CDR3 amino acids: CASSLGQGHEQYF. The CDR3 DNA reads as TGTGCCAGCAGTTTGGGACAGGGTCACGAGCAGTACTTC.

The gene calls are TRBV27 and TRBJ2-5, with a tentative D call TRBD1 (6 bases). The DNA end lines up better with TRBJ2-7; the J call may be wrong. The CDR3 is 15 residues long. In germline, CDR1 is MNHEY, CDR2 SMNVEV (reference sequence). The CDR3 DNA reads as TGTGCCAGCAGTTTAACACAGGGAAGCTCCTACGAGCAGTACTTC. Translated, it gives CASSLTQGSSYEQYF.

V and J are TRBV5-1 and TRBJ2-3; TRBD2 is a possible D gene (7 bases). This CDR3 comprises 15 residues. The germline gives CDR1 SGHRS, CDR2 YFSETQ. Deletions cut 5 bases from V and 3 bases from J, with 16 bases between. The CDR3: CASRGGGAGTDTQYF. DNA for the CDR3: TGCGCCAGCAGAGGCGGGGGCGCGGGGACAGATACGCAGTATTTT. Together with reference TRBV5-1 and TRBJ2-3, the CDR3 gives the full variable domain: KAGVTQTPRYLIKTRGQQVTLSCSPISGHRSVSWYQQTPGQGLQFLFEYFSETQRNKGNFPGRFSGRQFSNSRSEMNVSTLELGDSALYLCASRGGGAGTDTQYFGPGTRLTVL.

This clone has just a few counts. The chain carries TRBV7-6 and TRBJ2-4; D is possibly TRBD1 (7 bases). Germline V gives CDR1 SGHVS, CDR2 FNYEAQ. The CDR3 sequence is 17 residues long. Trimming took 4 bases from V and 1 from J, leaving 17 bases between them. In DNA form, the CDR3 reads TGTGCCAGCAGCTCCTGGCGGAGGGGGCAGGCCAAAAACATTCAGTACTTC. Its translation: CASSSWRRGQAKNIQYF.

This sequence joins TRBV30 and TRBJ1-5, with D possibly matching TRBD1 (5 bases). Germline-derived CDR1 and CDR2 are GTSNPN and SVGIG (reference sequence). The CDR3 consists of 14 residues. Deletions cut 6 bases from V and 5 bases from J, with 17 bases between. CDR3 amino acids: CACLEDGTHQPQHF. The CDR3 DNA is TGTGCCTGCCTAGAAGATGGGACTCATCAGCCCCAGCATTTT.

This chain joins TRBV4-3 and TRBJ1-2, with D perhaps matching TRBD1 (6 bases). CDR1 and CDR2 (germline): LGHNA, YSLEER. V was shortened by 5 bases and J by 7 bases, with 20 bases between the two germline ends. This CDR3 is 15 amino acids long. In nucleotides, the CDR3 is TGCGCCAGCAGCTCAGACCCAGGGGTTTTAGGTGGCTACACCTTC. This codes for CASSSDPGVLGGYTF.

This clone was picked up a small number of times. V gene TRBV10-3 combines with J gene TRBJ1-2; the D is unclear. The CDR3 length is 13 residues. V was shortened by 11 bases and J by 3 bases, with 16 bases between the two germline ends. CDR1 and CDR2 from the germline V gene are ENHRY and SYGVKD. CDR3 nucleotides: TGTGCCGCTACGGGTGTTCGGGACTATGGCTACACCTTC. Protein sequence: CAATGVRDYGYTF.

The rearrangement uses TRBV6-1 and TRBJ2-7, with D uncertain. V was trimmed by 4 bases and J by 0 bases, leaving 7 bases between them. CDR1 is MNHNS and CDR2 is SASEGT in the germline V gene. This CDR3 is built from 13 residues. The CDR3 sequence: CASSVTASYEQYF. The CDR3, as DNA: TGTGCCAGCAGTGTAACAGCCTCCTACGAGCAGTACTTC.

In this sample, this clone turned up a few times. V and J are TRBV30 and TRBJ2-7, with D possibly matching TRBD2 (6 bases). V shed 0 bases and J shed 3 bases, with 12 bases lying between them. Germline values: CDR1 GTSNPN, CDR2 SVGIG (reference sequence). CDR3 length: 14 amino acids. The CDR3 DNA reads TGTGCCTGGAGTGTCTATAGCGGCAGCTACGAGCAGTACTTC. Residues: CAWSVYSGSYEQYF.

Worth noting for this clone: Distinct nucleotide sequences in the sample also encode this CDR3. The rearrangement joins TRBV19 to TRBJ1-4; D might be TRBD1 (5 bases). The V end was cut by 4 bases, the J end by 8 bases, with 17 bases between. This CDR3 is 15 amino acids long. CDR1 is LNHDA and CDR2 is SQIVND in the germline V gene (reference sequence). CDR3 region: CASSRTTADLEKLFF. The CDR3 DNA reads TGTGCCAGTAGTAGAACGACAGCTGACCTAGAAAAACTGTTTTTT. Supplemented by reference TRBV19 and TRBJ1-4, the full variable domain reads DGGITQSPKYLFRKEGQNVTLSCEQNLNHDAMYWYRQDPGQGLRLIYYSQIVNDFQKGDIAEGYSVSREKKESFPLTVTSAQKNPTAFYLCASSRTTADLEKLFFGSGTQLSVL.